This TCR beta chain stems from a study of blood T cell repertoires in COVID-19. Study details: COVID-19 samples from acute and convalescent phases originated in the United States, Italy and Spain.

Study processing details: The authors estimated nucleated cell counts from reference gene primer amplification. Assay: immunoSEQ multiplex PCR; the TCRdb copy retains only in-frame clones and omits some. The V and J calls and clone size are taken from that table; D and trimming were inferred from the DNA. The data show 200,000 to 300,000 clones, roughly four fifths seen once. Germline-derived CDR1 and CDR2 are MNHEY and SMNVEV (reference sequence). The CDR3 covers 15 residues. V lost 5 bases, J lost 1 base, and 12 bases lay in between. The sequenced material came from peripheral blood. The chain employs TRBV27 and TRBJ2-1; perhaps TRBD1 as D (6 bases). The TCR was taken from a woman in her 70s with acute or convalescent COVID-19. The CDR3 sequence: CASSPGQPSYNEQFF. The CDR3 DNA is TGTGCCAGCAGTCCCGGACAGCCTTCCTACAATGAGCAGTTCTTC.